This is a list of T cell receptor beta chains from one sample in a study of T cell repertoires in aging, cancer and after chemotherapy. TCRdb ran MiXCR on the multiplex PCR reads and lists one entry per CDR3 protein. The sample has roughly 9,300 distinct CDR3 sequences, roughly 40% seen once. Sequences were obtained from blood. All receptors come from a human donor in good health. Each CDR3 is given with its conserved first and last residue. A D gene is named only where the DNA matches it firmly. Size is omitted from some rows. Given values are once, few, many or a class for expanded clones.

CASSYGTGGSYEQYF,TGTGCCAGCAGTTACGGGACAGGGGGTTCCTACGAGCAGTACTTC,TRBJ2-7,NA,TRBD1,TRBV6-5
CASSKQGRASGNTIYF,TGTGCCAGCAGTAAACAGGGAAGGGCCTCTGGAAACACCATATATTTT,TRBJ1-3,few,NA,TRBV6-1
CSAQRDRGGYTF,TGCAGCGCACAAAGGGACAGGGGCGGCTACACCTTC,TRBJ1-2,NA,TRBD1,TRBV29-1
CASSYPNTGELFF,TGTGCCAGCAGTTACCCTAACACCGGGGAGCTGTTTTTT,TRBJ2-2,NA,NA,TRBV6-5
CASSMGTDNEQFF,TGTGCCAGTAGTATGGGGACGGACAATGAGCAGTTCTTC,TRBJ2-1,few,NA,TRBV19
CASSLNVGTNEQFF,TGTGCCAGCAGCTTAAACGTTGGCACTAATGAGCAGTTCTTC,TRBJ2-1,few,NA,TRBV7-3
CASSIAGGSEQFF,TGTGCCAGTAGTATAGCTGGGGGGAGTGAGCAGTTCTTC,TRBJ2-1,NA,NA,TRBV19
CASRTGGLQPRHF,TGTGCCAGCAGGACAGGGGGCCTTCAGCCCCGGCATTTT,TRBJ1-5,NA,TRBD1,TRBV12-3/TRBV12-4
CAWSVLGNEQFF,TGTGCCTGGAGTGTACTTGGTAATGAGCAGTTCTTC,TRBJ2-1,few,NA,TRBV30
CASSPRDRTFTDTQYF,TGTGCCAGCAGCCCGAGGGACAGAACCTTCACAGATACGCAGTATTTT,TRBJ2-3,once,TRBD1,TRBV7-9
CASQDWGRVYGYTF,TGTGCCAGCCAGGATTGGGGGCGCGTCTATGGCTACACCTTC,TRBJ1-2,NA,NA,TRBV6-5
CSVEEPSVRTDTQYF,TGCAGCGTTGAAGAACCCAGCGTCCGCACAGATACGCAGTATTTT,TRBJ2-3,few,NA,TRBV29-1
CASSQRDGNTEAFF,TGTGCCAGCTCTCAAAGGGACGGGAACACTGAAGCTTTCTTT,TRBJ1-1,NA,NA,TRBV27
CASRGGAGSPLHF,TGTGCCAGCAGAGGAGGGGCTGGCTCACCCCTCCACTTT,TRBJ1-6,medium-sized,NA,TRBV6-5
CASSFVGTGDTEAFF,TGTGCCAGCAGCTTTGTCGGGACAGGGGACACTGAAGCTTTCTTT,TRBJ1-1,NA,TRBD1,TRBV7-2
CASSANTGELFF,TGCGCCAGCAGCGCGAACACCGGGGAGCTGTTTTTT,TRBJ2-2,NA,NA,TRBV5-1
CASSDREEGELFF,TGTGCCAGCAGTGACAGGGAGGAAGGGGAGCTGTTTTTT,TRBJ2-2,NA,NA,TRBV6-4
CASSWTSGFTGELFF,TGTGCCAGCAGCTGGACATCTGGATTCACCGGGGAGCTGTTTTTT,TRBJ2-2,NA,NA,TRBV12-3/TRBV12-4
CASSLTAGQETQYF,TGTGCCAGCAGCTTAACAGCGGGGCAAGAGACCCAGTACTTC,TRBJ2-5,NA,TRBD2,TRBV7-3
CSVDTEAFF,TGCAGCGTGGACACTGAAGCTTTCTTT,TRBJ1-1,few,NA,TRBV29-1
CASRPSGILGSYEQYF,TGTGCCAGCAGACCTTCCGGGATACTTGGGTCCTACGAGCAGTACTTC,TRBJ2-7,NA,NA,TRBV6-1
CASSLAGGPPQYF,TGTGCCAGCAGCTTAGCCGGAGGGCCCCCGCAGTACTTC,TRBJ2-7,NA,NA,TRBV11-2